The rows below give T cell receptor beta chains drawn from one sample of a study of cytomegalovirus exposure and HLA in healthy donors. TCRdb's copy holds only in-frame clones and misses some; the assay was immunoSEQ multiplex PCR. This sample contains under 45,000 clones. Input material: PBMCs. These receptors were collected from a male donor in good health and CMV-seronegative. Both conserved end residues are part of each CDR3. The D gene is left open where the match is weak.

TRBD2	TRBV6-1	TRBJ2-5	CASSGTSGGAETQYF	TGTGCCAGCAGTGGGACTAGCGGGGGGGCAGAGACCCAGTACTTC
.	TRBV2	TRBJ1-6	CASRGLINSPLHF	TGTGCCAGCAGGGGACTGATTAATTCACCCCTCCACTTT
TRBD1	TRBV19	TRBJ2-7	CASGSSGTGEREQYF	TGTGCCAGTGGAAGCTCCGGGACAGGGGAGAGGGAGCAGTACTTC
.	TRBV19	TRBJ1-1	CASSDRIHTEAFF	TGTGCCAGTAGCGACAGGATACACACTGAAGCTTTCTTT
.	TRBV6-6	TRBJ1-5	CASRPEGGNQPQHF	TGTGCCAGCAGGCCAGAGGGGGGGAATCAGCCCCAGCATTTT
TRBD1	TRBV7-3	TRBJ2-7	CASSLAGTGDEQYF	TGTGCCAGCAGCCTCGCCGGGACAGGGGACGAGCAGTACTTC
.	TRBV7-2	TRBJ1-6	CASSPTVFPLHF	TGTGCCAGCAGCCCGACAGTCTTTCCCCTCCACTTT
TRBD1	TRBV7-7	TRBJ2-5	CASSFSSGTVETQYF	TGTGCCAGCAGCTTTAGTTCAGGGACAGTAGAGACCCAGTACTTC
TRBD1	TRBV5-1	TRBJ1-1	CASSSFRGMNTEAFF	TGCGCCAGCAGCTCATTCAGGGGGATGAACACTGAAGCTTTCTTT
TRBD2	TRBV11-2	TRBJ2-1	CASIPGGGPVRHEQFF	TGTGCCAGCATTCCCGGGGGGGGGCCCGTTAGGCATGAGCAGTTCTTC
.	TRBV7-2	TRBJ1-5	CASTLGGYNQPQHF	TGTGCCAGCACCCTCGGGGGTTACAATCAGCCCCAGCATTTT
TRBD1	TRBV5-1	TRBJ2-7	CASSSRYQPGQDHYEQYF	TGCGCCAGCAGCTCACGATACCAACCGGGACAGGATCACTACGAGCAGTATTTC
TRBD1	TRBV4-1	TRBJ1-3	CASSPSGQGTGNTIYF	TGCGCCAGCAGCCCCTCGGGACAGGGGACAGGAAACACCATATATTTT
TRBD1	TRBV2	TRBJ1-4	CASSSGQGIPEKLFF	TGTGCCAGCAGTTCCGGACAGGGAATACCCGAAAAACTGTTTTTT
TRBD1	TRBV6-5	TRBJ1-1	CASSYSRGPYEAFF	TGTGCCAGCAGTTACTCGAGGGGGCCTTACGAAGCTTTCTTT
TRBD1	TRBV13	TRBJ1-6	CASSLGRVYGTDNSPLHF	TGTGCCAGCAGCTTAGGGAGGGTTTATGGGACAGATAATTCACCCCTCCACTTT
TRBD1	TRBV5-4	TRBJ2-7	CASSARQGANEQYF	TGTGCCAGCAGCGCACGACAGGGAGCCAACGAGCAGTACTTC
TRBD1	TRBV7-9	TRBJ1-4	CASSQRQGGEKLFF	TGTGCCAGCAGCCAACGACAGGGGGGGGAAAAACTGTTTTTT
TRBD1	TRBV5-1	TRBJ2-7	CASSTGTGADEQYF	TGCGCCAGCAGTACCGGGACAGGGGCGGACGAGCAGTACTTC
.	TRBV5-1	TRBJ1-2	CASSERPLGRNNYGYTF	TGCGCCAGCAGCGAGCGCCCCTTGGGTCGTAATAACTATGGCTACACCTTC
.	TRBV13	TRBJ2-5	CASSLEVGTEQETQYF	TGTGCCAGCAGCTTAGAGGTGGGGACTGAGCAAGAGACCCAGTACTTC
.	TRBV29-1	TRBJ2-7	CSVEAGWAREQYF	TGCAGCGTTGAGGCAGGGTGGGCTCGCGAGCAGTACTTC
TRBD2	TRBV7-2	TRBJ2-5	CASSLNSGAETQYF	TGTGCCAGCAGCTTAAATAGCGGGGCAGAGACCCAGTACTTC
TRBD2	TRBV30	TRBJ2-5	CAWIDSGGFQETQYF	TGTGCCTGGATTGATAGCGGGGGATTCCAAGAGACCCAGTACTTC
TRBD2	TRBV2	TRBJ2-1	CASTQSGGDYNEQFF	TGTGCCAGCACCCAAAGCGGGGGGGACTACAATGAGCAGTTCTTC
.	TRBV7-2	TRBJ1-5	CASSLMGGYYQPQHF	TGTGCCAGCAGCTTAATGGGGGGTTATTATCAGCCCCAGCATTTT
TRBD1	TRBV11-1	TRBJ1-1	CASSLALGTGGSDTEAFF	TGTGCCAGCAGCTTAGCGCTCGGGACAGGGGGCTCAGACACTGAAGCTTTCTTT
TRBD1	TRBV13	TRBJ1-1	CASRGQENTEAFF	TGTGCCAGTCGGGGACAGGAGAACACTGAAGCTTTCTTT
.	TRBV28	TRBJ1-6	CASSSLRGSNSPLHF	TGTGCCAGCAGTTCTCTCAGGGGAAGTAATTCACCCCTCCACTTT
TRBD2	TRBV5-1	TRBJ2-5	CASATSADPATQYF	TGCGCCAGCGCGACTAGCGCGGACCCCGCGACCCAGTACTTC
TRBD2	TRBV11-2	TRBJ2-7	CASSLRLAGSYEQYF	TGTGCCAGCAGCTTGAGACTAGCGGGGTCCTACGAGCAGTACTTC
.	TRBV18	TRBJ2-5	CASSPEIGQYF	TGTGCCAGCTCACCCGAAATCGGGCAGTACTTC
.	TRBV11-2	TRBJ1-6	CASSIQTVDNSPLHF	TGTGCCAGCAGCATACAGACAGTGGATAATTCACCCCTCCACTTT
TRBD1	TRBV19	TRBJ2-7	CARVEDRMEDEQYF	TGTGCCCGGGTTGAGGACAGGATGGAAGACGAGCAGTACTTC
.	TRBV4-2	TRBJ1-1	CASSQDASGAAEAFF	TGTGCCAGCAGCCAAGATGCGTCAGGGGCCGCTGAAGCTTTCTTT
TRBD2	TRBV4-1	TRBJ2-1	CASSPSRLAGVNEQFF	TGCGCCAGCAGCCCGTCCCGACTAGCGGGGGTCAATGAGCAGTTCTTC
.	TRBV11-3	TRBJ2-5	CARGLRHQETQYF	TGTGCCAGGGGGCTGCGACACCAAGAGACCCAGTACTTC
.	TRBV5-1	TRBJ2-2	CASSFSVSRGGELFF	TGCGCCAGCAGCTTTTCGGTCAGTCGAGGCGGGGAGCTGTTTTTT
.	TRBV7-2	TRBJ1-2	CASSPESVNYGYTF	TGTGCCAGCAGCCCCGAGAGTGTCAACTATGGCTACACCTTC